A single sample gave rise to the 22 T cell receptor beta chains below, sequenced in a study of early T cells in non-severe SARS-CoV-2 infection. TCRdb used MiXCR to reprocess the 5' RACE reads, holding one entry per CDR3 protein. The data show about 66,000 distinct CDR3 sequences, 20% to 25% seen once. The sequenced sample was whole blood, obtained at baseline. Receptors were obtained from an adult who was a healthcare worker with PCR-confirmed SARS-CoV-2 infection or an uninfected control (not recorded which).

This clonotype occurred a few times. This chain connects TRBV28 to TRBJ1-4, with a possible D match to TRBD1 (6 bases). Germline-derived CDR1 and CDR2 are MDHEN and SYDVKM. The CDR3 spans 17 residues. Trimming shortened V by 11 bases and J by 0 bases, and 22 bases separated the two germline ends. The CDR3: CASRRGFHITTNEKLFF. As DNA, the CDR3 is TGTGCCTCACGCAGGGGCTTTCACATAACAACTAATGAAAAACTGTTTTTT. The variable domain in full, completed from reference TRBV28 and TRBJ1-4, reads DVKVTQSSRYLVKRTGEKVFLECVQDMDHENMFWYRQDPGLGLRLIYFSYDVKMKEKGDIPEGYSVSREKKERFSLILESASTNQTSMYLCASRRGFHITTNEKLFFGSGTQLSVL.

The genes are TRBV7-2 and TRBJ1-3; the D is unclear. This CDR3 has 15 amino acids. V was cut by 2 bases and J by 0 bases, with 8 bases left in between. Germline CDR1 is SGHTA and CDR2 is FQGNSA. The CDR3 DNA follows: TGTGCCAGCAGCTTACAGTCTCTCTCTGGAAACACCATATATTTT. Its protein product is CASSLQSLSGNTIYF.

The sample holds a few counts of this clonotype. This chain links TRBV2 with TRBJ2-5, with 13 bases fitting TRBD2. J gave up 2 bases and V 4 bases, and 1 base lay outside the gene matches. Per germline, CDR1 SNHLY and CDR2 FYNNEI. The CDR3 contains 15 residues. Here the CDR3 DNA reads TGTGCCAGCAGTGCGACTAGCGGGGGGCAAGAGACCCAGTACTTC. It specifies CASSATSGGQETQYF.

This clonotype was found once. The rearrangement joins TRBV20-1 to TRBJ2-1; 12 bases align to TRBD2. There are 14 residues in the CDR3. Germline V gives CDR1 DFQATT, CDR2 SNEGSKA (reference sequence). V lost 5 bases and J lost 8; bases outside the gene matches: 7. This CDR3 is CSAVTSGGGDEQFF. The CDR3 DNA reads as TGCAGTGCTGTGACTAGCGGGGGCGGGGATGAGCAGTTCTTC.

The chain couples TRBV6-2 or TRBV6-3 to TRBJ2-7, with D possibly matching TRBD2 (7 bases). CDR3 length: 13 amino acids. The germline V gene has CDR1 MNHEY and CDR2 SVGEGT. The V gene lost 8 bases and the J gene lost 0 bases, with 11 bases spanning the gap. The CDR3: CASRGAGSYEQYF. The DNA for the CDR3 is TGTGCCAGCCGGGGGGCCGGCTCCTACGAGCAGTACTTC.

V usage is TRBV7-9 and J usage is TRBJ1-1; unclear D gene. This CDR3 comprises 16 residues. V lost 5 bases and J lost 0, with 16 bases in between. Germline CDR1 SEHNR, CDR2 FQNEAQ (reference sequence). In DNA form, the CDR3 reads TGTGCCAGCAGCCCGCCCCTGCGACACATGAACACTGAAGCTTTCTTT. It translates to CASSPPLRHMNTEAFF. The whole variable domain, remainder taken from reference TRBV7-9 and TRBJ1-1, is DTGVSQNPRHKITKRGQNVTFRCDPISEHNRLYWYRQTLGQGPEFLTYFQNEAQLEKSRLLSDRFSAERPKGSFSTLEIQRTEQGDSAMYLCASSPPLRHMNTEAFFGQGTRLTVV.

CDR3: CASTGGGYNEQFF. CDR3 coding DNA: TGTGCCAGCACCGGGGGGGGCTACAATGAGCAGTTCTTC. This chain links TRBV6-5 with TRBJ2-1; 8 bases map to TRBD2. The CDR3 loop spans 13 amino acids. Germline V CDR1 and CDR2: MNHEY, SVGAGI. The J segment lost 3 bases and the V segment lost 7 bases, leaving 2 bases of the junction unmatched.

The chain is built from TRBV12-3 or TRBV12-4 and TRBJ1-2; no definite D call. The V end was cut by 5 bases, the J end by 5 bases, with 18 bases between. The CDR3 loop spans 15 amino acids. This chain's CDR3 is CASSAWLGTQYGYTF. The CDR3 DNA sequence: TGTGCCAGCAGTGCCTGGTTGGGTACCCAGTATGGCTACACCTTC.

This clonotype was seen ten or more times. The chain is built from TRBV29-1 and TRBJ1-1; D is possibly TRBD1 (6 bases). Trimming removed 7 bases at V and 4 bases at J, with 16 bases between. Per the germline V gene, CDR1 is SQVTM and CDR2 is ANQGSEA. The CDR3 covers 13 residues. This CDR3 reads CSAGQRRSTEAFF. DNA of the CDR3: TGCAGCGCAGGACAGAGACGGAGCACTGAAGCTTTCTTT.

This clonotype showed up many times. In DNA, the CDR3 is TGTGCCATCAGTGACGGGGCTACCGGGGAGCTGTTTTTT. Its translation is CAISDGATGELFF. V gene TRBV10-3 combines with J gene TRBJ2-2; D is tentatively TRBD1 or TRBD2 (5 bases each). Per the germline V gene, CDR1 is ENHRY and CDR2 is SYGVKD. V shed 3 bases and J shed 5 bases, with 7 bases lying between them. There are 13 residues in the CDR3.

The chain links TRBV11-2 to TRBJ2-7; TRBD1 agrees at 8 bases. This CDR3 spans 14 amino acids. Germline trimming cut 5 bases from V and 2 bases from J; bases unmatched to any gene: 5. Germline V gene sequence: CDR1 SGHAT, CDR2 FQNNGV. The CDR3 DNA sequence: TGTGCCAGCAGCCACGGACAGGGACCCTACGAGCAGTACTTC. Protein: CASSHGQGPYEQYF.

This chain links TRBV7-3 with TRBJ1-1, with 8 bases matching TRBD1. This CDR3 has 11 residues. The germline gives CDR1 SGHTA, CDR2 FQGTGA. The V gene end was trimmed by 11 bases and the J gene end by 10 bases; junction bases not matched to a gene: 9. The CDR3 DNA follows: TGTGCCGGGAACTGGACAGGGAGAGCTTTCTTT. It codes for CAGNWTGRAFF.

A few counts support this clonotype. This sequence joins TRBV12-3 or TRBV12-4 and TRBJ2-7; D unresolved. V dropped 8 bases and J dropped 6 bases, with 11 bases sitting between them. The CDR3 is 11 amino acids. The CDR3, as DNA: TGTGCCAGCTCGAAGTGGGCCGAGCAGTACTTC. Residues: CASSKWAEQYF.

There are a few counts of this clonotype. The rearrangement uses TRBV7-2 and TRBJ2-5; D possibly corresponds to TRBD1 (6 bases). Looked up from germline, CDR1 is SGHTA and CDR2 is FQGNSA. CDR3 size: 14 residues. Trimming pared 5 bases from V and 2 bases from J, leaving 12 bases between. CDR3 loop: CASSRRTAQETQYF. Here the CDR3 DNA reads TGTGCCAGCAGCCGCCGGACAGCTCAAGAGACCCAGTACTTC.

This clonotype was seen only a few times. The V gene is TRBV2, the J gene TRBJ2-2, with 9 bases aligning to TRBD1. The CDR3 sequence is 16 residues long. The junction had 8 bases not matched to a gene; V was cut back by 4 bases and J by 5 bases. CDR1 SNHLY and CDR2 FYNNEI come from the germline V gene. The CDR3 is CASSAEGQGRTGELFF. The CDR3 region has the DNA TGTGCCAGCAGTGCTGAGGGACAGGGAAGAACCGGGGAGCTGTTTTTT.

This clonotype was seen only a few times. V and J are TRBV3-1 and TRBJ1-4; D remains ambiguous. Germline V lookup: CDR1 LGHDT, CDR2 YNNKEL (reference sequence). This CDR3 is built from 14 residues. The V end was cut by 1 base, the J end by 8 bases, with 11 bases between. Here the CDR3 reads CASSQGIRLEKLFF. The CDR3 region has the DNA TGTGCCAGCAGCCAAGGCATCCGGCTAGAAAAACTGTTTTTT.

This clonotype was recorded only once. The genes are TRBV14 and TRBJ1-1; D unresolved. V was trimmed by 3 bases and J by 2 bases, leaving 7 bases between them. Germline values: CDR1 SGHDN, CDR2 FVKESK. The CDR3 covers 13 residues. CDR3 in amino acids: CASSHTGNTEAFF. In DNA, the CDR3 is TGTGCCAGCAGCCATACGGGCAACACTGAAGCTTTCTTT.

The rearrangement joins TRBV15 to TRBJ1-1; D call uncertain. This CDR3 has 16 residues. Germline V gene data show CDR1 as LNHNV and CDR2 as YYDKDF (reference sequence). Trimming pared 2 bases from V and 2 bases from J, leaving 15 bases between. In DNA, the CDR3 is TGTGCCACCAGCAGATCCGAGGGCAGTAAAAACACTGAAGCTTTCTTT. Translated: CATSRSEGSKNTEAFF.

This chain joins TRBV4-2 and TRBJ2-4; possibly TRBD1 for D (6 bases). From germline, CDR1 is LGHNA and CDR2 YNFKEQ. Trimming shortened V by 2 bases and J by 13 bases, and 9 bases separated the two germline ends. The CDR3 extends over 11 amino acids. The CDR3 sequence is CASSQMGHQYF. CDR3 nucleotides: TGTGCCAGCAGCCAAATGGGACACCAGTACTTC.

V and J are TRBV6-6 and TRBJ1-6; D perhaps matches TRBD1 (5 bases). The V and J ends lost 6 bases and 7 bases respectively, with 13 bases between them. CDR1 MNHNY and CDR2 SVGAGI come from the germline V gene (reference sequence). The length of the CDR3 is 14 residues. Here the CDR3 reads CASSPRGENSPLHF. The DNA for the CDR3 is TGTGCCAGCAGCCCCCGAGGGGAAAATTCACCCCTCCACTTT.

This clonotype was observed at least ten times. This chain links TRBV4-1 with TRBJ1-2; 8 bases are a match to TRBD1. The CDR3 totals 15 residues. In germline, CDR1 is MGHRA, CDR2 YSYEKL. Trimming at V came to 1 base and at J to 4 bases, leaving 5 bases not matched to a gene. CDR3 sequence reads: CASSQAQGAFYGYTF. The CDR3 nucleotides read TGCGCCAGCAGCCAAGCCCAGGGGGCTTTCTATGGCTACACCTTC.

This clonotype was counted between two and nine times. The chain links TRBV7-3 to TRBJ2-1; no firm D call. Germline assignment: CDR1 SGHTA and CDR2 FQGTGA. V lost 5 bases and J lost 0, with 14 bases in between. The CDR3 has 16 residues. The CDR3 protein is CASSLYGRDSYNEQFF. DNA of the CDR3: TGTGCCAGCAGCCTCTATGGCCGAGACTCCTACAATGAGCAGTTCTTC.